One and the same sample provided the 27 T cell receptor beta chains below, sequenced in a study of T cells in Graves' hyperthyroidism and ophthalmopathy (dated by TCRdb to about 2019). Library preparation was by multiplex PCR. Data came from an Illumina HiSeq 2000. Amplification of TCR beta CDR3 regions was carried out from RNA transcripts. For the first round of RT-PCR on the TCR CDR3, the HTBI primer set was used together with the Qiagen OneStep RT-PCR kit. Using fastp at Q25 and MiXCR, TCRdb reprocessed the public reads and kept productive beta chains. For every CDR3 protein sequence, its rows merge into one entry that carries the most common genes and DNA. Here the sample has some 510,000 distinct CDR3 sequences; 20% occur a single time. The top ten clonotypes cover approximately 25% of the sample. The sample taken for sequencing was blood. These receptors were obtained from a man aged 18 to 35 with Graves' hyperthyroidism.

Worth noting for this clonotype: The junction shows a germline mismatch at one end, possibly a read error. CDR3 in amino acids: CASTLLDTEAFF. DNA of the CDR3: TGTGCCAGCACCTTATTGGACACTGAAGCTTTCTTT. The chain recombines TRBV11-1 with TRBJ1-1, with D uncertain. This CDR3 contains 12 residues. Germline V gives CDR1 SGHAT, CDR2 FQDESV (reference sequence).

This clonotype is a singleton in its sample. A read error may explain this, as a much larger clone is one base away. The chain couples TRBV6-5 to TRBJ1-2; D remains unclear. With 2 bases removed from V and 2 bases from J, the gap between germline ends came to 18 bases. This CDR3 contains 17 residues. The germline gives CDR1 MNHEY, CDR2 SVGAGI. CDR3 coding DNA: TGTGCCAGCAGTTACGCTCTAGGTTTTGGGTTGAACTATGGCTACACCTTC. Its protein product is CASSYALGFGLNYGYTF.

This sequence joins TRBV4-1 and TRBJ2-5; possibly TRBD2 for D (6 bases). The V end lost 0 bases, the J end lost 4 bases, and 12 bases lay between the germline ends. Germline V gene data show CDR1 as MGHRA and CDR2 as YSYEKL. This CDR3 has 15 amino acids. As DNA, the CDR3 is TGCGCCAGCAGCCAAGATCGTAGTAGCGGAGAGACCCAGTACTTC. Translation: CASSQDRSSGETQYF.

This clonotype was recorded many times. This chain uses TRBV12-3 or TRBV12-4 with TRBJ2-4; D is possibly TRBD1 or TRBD2 (5 bases each). This CDR3 region has 14 residues. V was shortened by 4 bases and J by 8 bases, with 15 bases between the two germline ends. The CDR3 here is CASSSPLLGDIQYF. In DNA, the CDR3 is TGTGCCAGCAGTTCGCCCCTACTGGGGGACATTCAGTACTTC.

The V call is TRBV7-9, the J call TRBJ1-6; D is ambiguous. V dropped 8 bases and J dropped 10 bases, with 18 bases sitting between them. This CDR3 spans 14 amino acids. Germline CDR1 is SEHNR and CDR2 is FQNEAQ (reference sequence). The CDR3 region is CASWAVMGNSPLHF. In nucleotides, the CDR3 is TGTGCCAGCTGGGCGGTCATGGGGAACTCACCCCTCCACTTT.

The table lists this clonotype with many counts. The chain has TRBV28 and TRBJ2-5; D perhaps matches TRBD1 (7 bases). The CDR3 runs to 13 residues. Looked up from germline, CDR1 is MDHEN and CDR2 is SYDVKM. V was clipped by 6 bases and J by 4 bases, with 12 bases between them. CDR3 DNA sequence: TGTGCCAGCAGACGACAGGGAGGAGAGACCCAGTACTTC. Amino acid sequence: CASRRQGGETQYF.

This clonotype was counted ten times or more. V is TRBV7-8 and J is TRBJ1-5; 9 nucleotides agree with TRBD1. With V trimmed by 5 bases and J by 7 bases, 3 bases remained unmatched. Germline values: CDR1 SGHVS, CDR2 FQNEAQ. The CDR3 consists of 13 residues. CDR3 sequence (DNA): TGTGCCAGCAGCACGGGACAGGGACAGCCCCAGCATTTT. Translating it yields CASSTGQGQPQHF.

This clonotype was observed at least ten times. The V call is TRBV20-1, the J call TRBJ2-5, with D perhaps matching TRBD1 (6 bases). The CDR3 has 12 amino acids. The germline CDR1 and CDR2 sequences are DFQATT and SNEGSKA (reference sequence). V was trimmed by 5 bases and J by 4 bases, leaving 11 bases between them. CDR3 residues: CSAYRDPETQYF. The CDR3 DNA reads as TGCAGTGCTTACAGGGACCCAGAGACCCAGTACTTC.

This clonotype came up many times. The V and J genes are TRBV12-3 or TRBV12-4 and TRBJ2-7; D uncertain. V was trimmed by 5 bases and J by 5 bases, leaving 25 bases between them. CDR3 length equals 17 residues. The CDR3 loop is CASSNRSTANVWNEQYF. In DNA form, the CDR3 reads TGTGCCAGCAGTAACCGATCCACAGCGAACGTCTGGAACGAGCAGTACTTC.

V is TRBV4-1 and J is TRBJ1-1, with D possibly matching TRBD1 (6 bases). The germline V and J ends were trimmed by 0 bases and 2 bases, with 28 bases remaining between them. The CDR3 runs to 21 residues. Per germline, CDR1 MGHRA and CDR2 YSYEKL. The CDR3: CASSQDESTHGDWGLNTEAFF. The CDR3, as DNA: TGCGCCAGCAGCCAAGATGAGTCGACCCACGGGGATTGGGGGCTTAACACTGAAGCTTTCTTT.

This clonotype appeared many times. The V and J genes are TRBV28 and TRBJ2-7; TRBD1 aligns across 7 bases. Trimming took 5 bases from V and 11 from J; bases not matched to a gene: 9. CDR1 is MDHEN, CDR2 SYDVKM, per germline. This CDR3 region has 12 residues. The CDR3 DNA sequence: TGTGCCAGCAGTGCCGACAGGGTAGGAGAGTACTTC. This encodes CASSADRVGEYF.

The V gene is TRBV2, the J gene TRBJ2-2; a possible D gene is TRBD1 (6 bases). CDR3 size: 17 residues. Trimming took 1 base from V and 5 from J, leaving 17 bases between them. The V gene's germline CDR1 is SNHLY and CDR2 FYNNEI. The CDR3 DNA follows: TGTGCCAGCAGTGAAGATATCGGGACAATTAGTACCGGGGAGCTGTTTTTT. Its protein product is CASSEDIGTISTGELFF.

At least ten counts were recorded for this clonotype. The chain combines TRBV25-1 with TRBJ1-1, with 7 positions matching TRBD1. This CDR3 region has 16 residues. Germline V gene lookup returns CDR1 MGHDK and CDR2 SYGVNS. The trim removed 3 bases at V and 4 bases at J, leaving 11 bases unmatched. This chain's CDR3 is CASSDPLPDRATEAFF. The DNA of the CDR3 is TGTGCCAGCAGTGACCCTCTACCCGACAGGGCCACTGAAGCTTTCTTT.

This clonotype was seen a few times. At one end the junction does not follow the germline gene, possibly because of a read error. The chain joins TRBV25-1 to TRBJ2-7, with D unclear. Germline V gene data show CDR1 as MGHDK and CDR2 as SYGVNS. The CDR3 covers 13 residues. This CDR3 is CASSDLTSSEQYF. CDR3 nucleotides: TGTGCCAGCAGTGATTTAACCTCCTCCGAGCAGTACTTC.

The chain joins TRBV24-1 to TRBJ2-5, with TRBD1 identical over 11 bases. Germline assignment: CDR1 KGHDR and CDR2 SFDVKD. After removal of 4 bases from V and 1 base from J, the junction contained 7 bases not matched to a gene. The CDR3 contains 17 residues. The CDR3 protein is CATSDPTGTGGQETQYF. The CDR3 nucleotides are TGTGCCACCAGTGACCCCACCGGGACAGGGGGCCAAGAGACCCAGTACTTC.

CDR3 coding DNA: TGTGCCAGTATGGAGGCTAACAATCAGCCCCAGCATTTT. Residues: CASMEANNQPQHF. The chain recombines TRBV19 with TRBJ1-5, with unresolved D. The CDR3 sequence is 13 residues long. V lost 7 bases, J lost 3 bases, and 10 bases lay in between. CDR1 and CDR2 from the germline V gene are LNHDA and SQIVND (reference sequence).

This clonotype was seen repeatedly, ten times or more. The V call is TRBV12-3 or TRBV12-4, the J call TRBJ1-1; 8 bases are shared with TRBD1. With 4 bases clipped from V and 5 bases from J, the junction kept 6 bases outside the gene matches. The CDR3 totals 14 residues. The CDR3 DNA is TGTGCCAGCAGTTCCGGACAGGGTAGGACTGAAGCTTTCTTT. Its translation is CASSSGQGRTEAFF.

This clonotype was seen a few times. The V and J genes are TRBV20-1 and TRBJ2-7; 10 bases are shared with TRBD2. V shed 0 bases and J 6 bases; nucleotides not matched to a gene: 5. Germline loops: CDR1 DFQATT, CDR2 SNEGSKA (reference sequence). The CDR3 consists of 14 residues. The DNA of the CDR3 is TGCAGTGCTAGAGATCCAAGCGGGAGGGCCGAGCAGTACTTC. Protein product: CSARDPSGRAEQYF.

This clonotype has at least ten counts. The V gene is TRBV19, the J gene TRBJ2-5, with a weak D call TRBD1 (6 bases). The CDR3 covers 15 residues. Germline V gives CDR1 LNHDA, CDR2 SQIVND (reference sequence). The V end lost 2 bases, the J end lost 4 bases, and 14 bases lay between the germline ends. The chain's CDR3 is CASSIKGVEGETQYF. As DNA, the CDR3 is TGTGCCAGTAGTATAAAGGGGGTGGAAGGAGAGACCCAGTACTTC.

This clonotype was counted many times. This chain links TRBV27 with TRBJ1-5; the D is unclear. Germline values: CDR1 MNHEY, CDR2 SMNVEV (reference sequence). V lost 2 bases and J lost 6, with 8 bases in between. This CDR3 is built from 13 residues. CDR3 region: CASSLGIGQPQHF. DNA for the CDR3: TGTGCCAGCAGTTTAGGCATTGGTCAGCCCCAGCATTTT.

The rearrangement uses TRBV24-1 and TRBJ1-1; 11 bases fit TRBD1. CDR1 KGHDR and CDR2 SFDVKD come from the germline V gene. J was trimmed by 6 bases and V by 8 bases; bases with no gene match: 7. The CDR3 extends over 14 amino acids. The CDR3 spells CATNGGQGASEAFF. The CDR3 DNA is TGTGCCACCAACGGCGGACAGGGGGCTTCTGAAGCTTTCTTT.

This clonotype was seen repeatedly, ten times or more. V and J are TRBV20-1 and TRBJ2-7; TRBD2 might be the D (5 bases). The CDR3 covers 15 residues. Trimming cost V 1 base and J 2 bases, with 15 bases left between them. The germline V gene encodes CDR1 DFQATT and CDR2 SNEGSKA (reference sequence). CDR3 sequence: CSARAPGKATYEQYF. The CDR3 nucleotides read TGCAGTGCTAGAGCCCCGGGGAAAGCAACCTACGAGCAGTACTTC.

This chain connects TRBV15 to TRBJ2-4; TRBD1 aligns across 7 bases. With V trimmed by 0 bases and J by 3 bases, 2 bases remained unmatched. The V gene's germline CDR1 is LNHNV and CDR2 YYDKDF (reference sequence). The CDR3 consists of 15 residues. In DNA form, the CDR3 reads TGTGCCACCAGCAGAGAGCAGGGGGTCAAAAACATTCAGTACTTC. Amino acid sequence: CATSREQGVKNIQYF.

This clonotype was counted a few times. V is TRBV4-1 and J is TRBJ2-7; 9 nucleotides match TRBD2. The CDR3 loop spans 15 amino acids. V lost 2 bases to trimming and J lost 3 bases; unmatched junction nucleotides: 5. Germline V CDR1 and CDR2: MGHRA, YSYEKL. The CDR3 nucleotides read TGCGCCAGCAGCCAATCGGCGGGGGGGGGCTACGAGCAGTACTTC. Its protein product is CASSQSAGGGYEQYF.

V usage is TRBV7-3 and J usage is TRBJ2-5; D uncertain. V lost 1 base and J lost 0, with 3 bases in between. This CDR3 comprises 13 residues. The germline CDR1 and CDR2 sequences are SGHTA and FQGTGA. CDR3 region: CASSLKNQETQYF. Written as DNA, the CDR3 is TGTGCCAGCAGCTTAAAGAACCAAGAGACCCAGTACTTC.

The chain couples TRBV5-1 to TRBJ2-5, with TRBD2 matching over 8 bases. CDR1 is SGHRS, CDR2 YFSETQ, per germline. The length of the CDR3 is 17 residues. The V gene end was trimmed by 1 base and the J gene end by 5 bases; junction bases not matched to a gene: 13. The CDR3 DNA reads TGCGCCAGCAGCTTGATTCGAACTAGCGGACGATCGGAGACCCAGTACTTC. This translates into CASSLIRTSGRSETQYF.

This clonotype showed up many times. The chain combines TRBV7-9 with TRBJ1-1, with 7 positions matching TRBD1. V gave up 2 bases and J gave up 11 bases; unmatched junction bases: 5. CDR3 length: 12 amino acids. The germline V gene has CDR1 SEHNR and CDR2 FQNEAQ (reference sequence). This chain's CDR3 is CASSLSGTAAFF. Here the CDR3 DNA reads TGTGCCAGCAGCTTATCCGGGACAGCCGCTTTCTTT.